This T cell receptor beta chain emerged from a study of blood T cell repertoires in COVID-19. As for the study in general: Samples came from the United States, Italy and Spain, spanning acute and convalescent COVID-19. PBMCs, B-cell-depleted T cells, or T cells provided the cDNA or gDNA that made up the material.

This table comes from immunoSEQ multiplex PCR, and its TCRdb copy is limited to in-frame clones, with some not included. The sample records 200,000 to 250,000 clones, approximately 83% being singletons. The ends lost 6 bases at V and 5 bases at J; junction bases unmatched: 24. Germline CDR1 is SNHLY and CDR2 is FYNNEI. CDR3 size: 19 residues. The sample taken for sequencing was peripheral blood. The chain links TRBV2 to TRBJ2-5; TRBD2 agrees at 7 bases. The sequence was collected from a woman aged 50 to 65 with acute or convalescent COVID-19. CDR3 DNA: TGTGCCAGCAGCATTATATGGGCAGGGACGGCCCCCGGGAGGGAGACCCAGTACTTC. The encoded protein is CASSIIWAGTAPGRETQYF.